Below are 7 T cell receptor beta chains sequenced from a single sample in a study of early T cells in non-severe SARS-CoV-2 infection (dated by TCRdb to the early 2020s). The protocol used for the library was 5' RACE. Sequenced on a NextSeq 500. TCRdb reworked the public reads: Q25 trimming with fastp, MiXCR clone assembly, productive beta chains retained. Identical CDR3 protein sequences are pooled into one entry, listed with their most common genes and DNA. This sample comprises about 59,000 distinct CDR3 sequences, roughly an eighth of them detected only once. The ten largest account for about 9.3% of the sample. Material: whole blood, obtained at baseline. The receptors were sampled from an adult who was a healthcare worker with PCR-confirmed SARS-CoV-2 infection or an uninfected control (not recorded which).

At least ten counts were recorded for this clonotype. This chain connects TRBV6-5 to TRBJ2-7, with a possible D match to TRBD2 (7 bases). Trimming pared 3 bases from V and 4 bases from J, leaving 16 bases between. Germline CDR1 and CDR2: MNHEY and SVGAGI. The CDR3 is 15 residues long. The CDR3 DNA reads as TGTGCCAGCAGTTATACCAGGGGAGGGGGGTACGAGCAGTACTTC. Encoded protein: CASSYTRGGGYEQYF.

The chain has TRBV11-2 and TRBJ1-4, with TRBD1 as a possible D gene (5 bases). Per the germline V gene, CDR1 is SGHAT and CDR2 is FQNNGV. The V and J ends lost 1 base and 0 bases respectively, with 12 bases between them. This CDR3 contains 17 residues. The CDR3 reads CASSLAGLFATNEKLFF. CDR3 sequence (DNA): TGTGCCAGCAGCTTAGCGGGGCTTTTTGCAACTAATGAAAAACTGTTTTTT. The full variable domain, its missing parts supplied by reference TRBV11-2 and TRBJ1-4, is EAGVAQSPRYKIIEKRQSVAFWCNPISGHATLYWYQQILGQGPKLLIQFQNNGVVDDSQLPKDRFSAERLKGVDSTLKIQPAKLEDSAVYLCASSLAGLFATNEKLFFGSGTQLSVL.

Only a few counts were recorded for this clonotype. V gene TRBV30 combines with J gene TRBJ1-1; no definite D call. Per the germline V gene, CDR1 is GTSNPN and CDR2 is SVGIG (reference sequence). The CDR3 is 14 residues long. Between the trimmed V and J ends, which lost 3 bases and 4 bases, there was a span of 15 bases. CDR3 amino acids: CAWSPTDGSTEAFF. Here the CDR3 DNA reads TGTGCCTGGAGCCCAACCGATGGGAGCACTGAAGCTTTCTTT.

The CDR3 region is CASRTSRRENTQYF. CDR3 nucleotide sequence: TGTGCCAGCAGGACGTCGCGACGGGAGAATACGCAGTATTTT. The chain has TRBV12-3 or TRBV12-4 and TRBJ2-3; tentatively, D is TRBD2 (6 bases). Trimming stripped 6 bases from V and 7 bases from J, with 17 bases between. The CDR3 contains 14 residues.

This clonotype was found a few times. CDR3: CASSQYTGAEYGYTF. In nucleotides, the CDR3 is TGCGCCAGCAGCCAATACACAGGGGCAGAATATGGCTACACCTTC. The chain couples TRBV4-3 to TRBJ1-2; TRBD1 agrees at 7 bases. CDR1 and CDR2 (germline): LGHNA, YSLEER. Trimming removed 2 bases from V and 5 bases from J; junction bases left unmatched: 8. CDR3 length equals 15 residues.

The table lists this clonotype with a few counts. The V call is TRBV5-6, the J call TRBJ1-5; no clear D gene. Trimming shortened V by 1 base and J by 5 bases, and 4 bases separated the two germline ends. The germline V gene has CDR1 SGHDT and CDR2 YYEEEE. The CDR3 length is 12 residues. CDR3 DNA sequence: TGTGCCAGCAGCTTGAGGCATCAGCCCCAGCATTTT. It codes for CASSLRHQPQHF. Based on the CDR3 plus reference TRBV5-6 and TRBJ1-5, the full variable domain is DAGVTQSPTHLIKTRGQQVTLRCSPKSGHDTVSWYQQALGQGPQFIFQYYEEEERQRGNFPDRFSGHQFPNYSSELNVNALLLGDSALYLCASSLRHQPQHFGDGTRLSIL.

V and J are TRBV7-2 and TRBJ2-4; 9 bases match TRBD2. Germline loops: CDR1 SGHTA, CDR2 FQGNSA. The CDR3 runs 20 residues. The V segment lost 2 bases and the J segment 0 bases; nucleotides outside the gene matches: 14. CDR3 region: CASSLRSEPAGGLAKNIQYF. The CDR3 DNA reads as TGTGCCAGCAGCTTAAGGTCGGAGCCAGCGGGAGGACTAGCCAAAAACATTCAGTACTTC.